These 14 T cell receptor beta chains were sequenced from one sample in a study of blood T cell repertoires in COVID-19. TCRdb's copy holds only in-frame clones and misses some; the assay was immunoSEQ multiplex PCR. Of 250,000 to 300,000 clones listed, roughly 80% are singletons. The sample taken for sequencing was peripheral blood. The receptors stem from a man aged 60 to 75 who had recovered from COVID-19.

This chain uses TRBV19 with TRBJ2-3, with 7 bases aligning to TRBD2. Germline V gene lookup returns CDR1 LNHDA and CDR2 SQIVND (reference sequence). CDR3 length: 15 amino acids. V shed 3 bases and J 1 base; nucleotides not matched to a gene: 4. Here the CDR3 reads CASSILAGGTDTQYF. The CDR3 DNA is TGTGCCAGTAGTATTTTGGCGGGAGGCACAGATACGCAGTATTTT.

J is TRBJ2-1 and V is TRBV21-1; TRBD2 is taken as the D call from the table, unchecked against the DNA. TRBV21-1 is annotated as a pseudogene. The CDR3 is 16 residues long. In nucleotides, the CDR3 is TGTGCCAGCAGCAAAGGTATCGGGGGGGCGAACAATGAGCAGTTCTTC. Amino acid sequence: CASSKGIGGANNEQFF.

The rearrangement uses TRBV7-8 and TRBJ2-2, with D maybe TRBD1 (6 bases). With 2 bases removed from V and 0 bases from J, the gap between germline ends came to 7 bases. Germline CDR1 and CDR2: SGHVS and FQNEAQ. The CDR3 has 15 residues. The CDR3 DNA follows: TGTGCCAGCAGCTTAAACAGGGCGAACACCGGGGAGCTGTTTTTT. Translated: CASSLNRANTGELFF. Full variable domain (rest looked up from reference TRBV7-8 and TRBJ2-2): GAGVSQSPRYKVAKRGQDVALRCDPISGHVSLFWYQQALGQGPEFLTYFQNEAQLDKSGLPSDRFFAERPEGSVSTLKIQRTQQEDSAVYLCASSLNRANTGELFFGEGSRLTVL.

This sequence joins TRBV7-9 and TRBJ1-1; D is unclear. The CDR3 runs 13 residues. V dropped 5 bases and J dropped 3 bases, with 10 bases sitting between them. The germline gives CDR1 SEHNR, CDR2 FQNEAQ (reference sequence). The CDR3 DNA reads TGTGCCAGCAGCACAACAGATTACACTGAAGCTTTCTTT. This translates into CASSTTDYTEAFF.

The J gene is TRBJ1-2, the V gene TRBV30; possible D gene TRBD1, 5 bases. The ends were cut back, 1 base at V and 8 bases at J, with 17 bases in the middle. The CDR3 loop spans 14 amino acids. Germline assignment: CDR1 GTSNPN and CDR2 SVGIG (reference sequence). The CDR3 nucleotides read TGTGCCTGGAGTGCTAATTCCAGGGCCAGGGGCTACACCTTC. Translation gives CAWSANSRARGYTF.

The chain joins TRBV2 to TRBJ1-5; no firm D call. The V gene's germline CDR1 is SNHLY and CDR2 FYNNEI. V was trimmed by 8 bases and J by 0 bases, leaving 14 bases between them. There are 15 residues in the CDR3. The CDR3 protein is CASGTSPYSNQPQHF. The CDR3 nucleotides read TGTGCCAGCGGCACCTCACCTTATAGCAATCAGCCCCAGCATTTT.

The chain employs TRBV6-5 and TRBJ1-6, with D maybe TRBD1 (5 bases). CDR3 length: 16 residues. Trimming removed 0 bases at V and 7 bases at J, with 13 bases between. Germline-derived CDR1 and CDR2 are MNHEY and SVGAGI. The chain's CDR3 is CASSYSKSGRNSPLHF. The CDR3 coding sequence is TGTGCCAGCAGTTACTCGAAGTCAGGGCGAAATTCACCCCTCCACTTT.

The chain has TRBV19 and TRBJ1-5, with TRBD1 matching over 9 bases. V was pared by 0 bases and J by 11 bases, with 8 bases of the junction left unmatched. The CDR3 consists of 15 residues. Germline V gene data show CDR1 as LNHDA and CDR2 as SQIVND (reference sequence). CDR3 loop: CASSIEGTGSTAQHF. The CDR3 DNA reads as TGTGCCAGTAGTATAGAGGGGACAGGGTCCACGGCCCAGCATTTT.

CDR3 loop: CASRLMGVTGPEELFF. CDR3 bases: TGTGCCAGCCGCCTCATGGGAGTAACAGGGCCAGAGGAACTGTTTTTT. The J gene is TRBJ1-4, the V gene TRBV28, with D possibly being TRBD1 (6 bases). V was cut by 8 bases and J by 12 bases, with 28 bases left in between. CDR1 MDHEN and CDR2 SYDVKM come from the germline V gene. This CDR3 region has 16 residues.

This clone was recorded a few times. The chain has TRBV7-2 and TRBJ1-1, with TRBD1 matching over 7 bases. The V segment lost 6 bases and the J segment 10 bases; nucleotides outside the gene matches: 11. Germline lookup yields CDR1 SGHTA and CDR2 FQGNSA. The CDR3 has 13 residues. The CDR3 is CASRTGTEMAAFF. CDR3 DNA sequence: TGTGCCAGCAGAACCGGGACAGAGATGGCAGCTTTCTTT. Full variable domain (rest looked up from reference TRBV7-2 and TRBJ1-1): GAGVSQSPSNKVTEKGKDVELRCDPISGHTALYWYRQSLGQGLEFLIYFQGNSAPDKSGLPSDRFSAERTGGSVSTLTIQRTQQEDSAVYLCASRTGTEMAAFFGQGTRLTVV.

The V gene is TRBV6-1, the J gene TRBJ2-7, with 11 bases aligning to TRBD2. Trimming took 3 bases from V and 4 from J; bases not matched to a gene: 11. Germline V lookup: CDR1 MNHNS, CDR2 SASEGT. CDR3 length: 17 residues. The CDR3 protein is CASSDPKTSGIRYEQYF. The CDR3 DNA sequence: TGTGCCAGCAGTGATCCGAAGACTAGCGGGATTAGGTACGAGCAGTACTTC.

The rearrangement joins TRBV9 to TRBJ2-5; D might be TRBD2 (6 bases). CDR3 size: 15 residues. The V end lost 0 bases, the J end lost 2 bases, and 11 bases lay between the germline ends. Germline loops: CDR1 SGDLS, CDR2 YYNGEE. In DNA, the CDR3 is TGTGCCAGCAGCGTAGTGGGACTGCCTCAAGAGACCCAGTACTTC. It encodes CASSVVGLPQETQYF.

The J gene is TRBJ1-4, the V gene TRBV5-1, with 7 bases identical to TRBD1. V lost 0 bases to trimming and J lost 8 bases; unmatched junction nucleotides: 7. The CDR3 is made up of 15 amino acids. The germline V gene has CDR1 SGHRS and CDR2 YFSETQ. The CDR3: CASSLAGTDREKLFF. The CDR3 coding sequence is TGCGCCAGCAGCTTGGCCGGGACAGATCGCGAAAAACTGTTTTTT.

This clone was counted once. The chain links TRBV6-6 to TRBJ1-1; 9 bases are shared with TRBD1. CDR3 size: 16 residues. Germline V lookup: CDR1 MNHNY, CDR2 SVGAGI (reference sequence). Losses at the gene ends were 5 bases for V and 0 bases for J; bases not matched to a gene: 7. Here the CDR3 reads CASSPKGQGMNTEAFF. The CDR3 DNA sequence: TGTGCCAGCAGTCCGAAGGGACAGGGCATGAACACTGAAGCTTTCTTT.